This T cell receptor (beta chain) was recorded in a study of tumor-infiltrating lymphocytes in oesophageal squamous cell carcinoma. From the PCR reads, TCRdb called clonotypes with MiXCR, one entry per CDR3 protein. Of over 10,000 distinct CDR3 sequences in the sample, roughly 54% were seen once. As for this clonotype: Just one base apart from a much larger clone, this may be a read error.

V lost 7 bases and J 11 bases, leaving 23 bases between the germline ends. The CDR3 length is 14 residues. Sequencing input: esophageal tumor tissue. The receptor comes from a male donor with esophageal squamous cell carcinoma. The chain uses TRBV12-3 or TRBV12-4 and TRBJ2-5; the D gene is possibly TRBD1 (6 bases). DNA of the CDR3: TGTGCCAGCAATATAGGACGAGGGGACAATGAGCAGTACTTC. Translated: CASNIGRGDNEQYF.